The clone carrying this T cell receptor beta chain was seen only once. The antigen remains unidentified. The entry originates in a study of OX40 agonist ivuxolimab in advanced cancers. V lost 4 bases, J lost 5 bases, and 18 bases lay in between. In germline, CDR1 is MNHNS, CDR2 SASEGT. The CDR3 has 16 amino acids. General study points: No determination was made of the antigen specificity of the expanded peripheral T cells.

Only in-frame clones appear in the TCRdb table, and some are missing; sequencing was by immunoSEQ multiplex PCR. The table has some 80,000 clones, over 80% seen once. The rearrangement joins TRBV6-1 to TRBJ1-5; no reliable D call. This TCR was sampled from an adult with an advanced solid tumor such as melanoma, head and neck, liver or kidney cancer. This specimen consisted of CD4+ or CD8+ T cells sorted from blood, obtained in a trial of the OX40 agonist ivuxolimab. The CDR3 is CASSVLLALLHQPQHF. CDR3 coding DNA: TGTGCCAGCAGTGTCCTCCTGGCTCTTCTTCATCAGCCCCAGCATTTT.